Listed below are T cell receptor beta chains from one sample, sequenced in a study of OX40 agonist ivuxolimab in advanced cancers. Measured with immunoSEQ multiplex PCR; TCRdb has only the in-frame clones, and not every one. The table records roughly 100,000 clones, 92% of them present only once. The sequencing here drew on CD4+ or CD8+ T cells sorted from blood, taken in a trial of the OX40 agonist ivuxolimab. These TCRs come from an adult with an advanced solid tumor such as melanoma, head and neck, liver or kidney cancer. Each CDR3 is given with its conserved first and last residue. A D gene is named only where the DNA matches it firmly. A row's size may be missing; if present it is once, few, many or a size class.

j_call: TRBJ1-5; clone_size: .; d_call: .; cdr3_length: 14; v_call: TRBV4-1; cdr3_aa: CASSQIGGDQPQHF; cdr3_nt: TGCGCCAGCAGCCAAATCGGGGGGGATCAGCCCCAGCATTTT
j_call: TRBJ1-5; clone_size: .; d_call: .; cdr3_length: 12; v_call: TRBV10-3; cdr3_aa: CAISDSGQPQHF; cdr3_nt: TGTGCCATCAGTGATTCGGGTCAGCCCCAGCATTTT
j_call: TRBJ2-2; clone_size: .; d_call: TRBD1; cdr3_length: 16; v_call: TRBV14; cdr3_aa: CASSPKGTGGSGELFF; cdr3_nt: TGTGCCAGCAGCCCGAAGGGAACAGGGGGTTCCGGGGAGCTGTTTTTT
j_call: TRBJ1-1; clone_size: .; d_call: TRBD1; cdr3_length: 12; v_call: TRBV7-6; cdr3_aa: CASSLGTGEAFF; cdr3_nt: TGTGCCAGCAGCTTAGGGACAGGTGAAGCTTTCTTT
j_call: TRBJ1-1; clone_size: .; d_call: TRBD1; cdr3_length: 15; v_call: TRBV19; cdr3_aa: CASSLGTGVNTEAFF; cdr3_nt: TGTGCCAGTAGCCTAGGGACAGGGGTGAACACTGAAGCTTTCTTT
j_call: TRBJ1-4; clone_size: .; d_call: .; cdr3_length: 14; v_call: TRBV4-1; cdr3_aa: CASSLGPYNEKLFF; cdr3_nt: TGCGCCAGCAGCCTAGGACCGTATAATGAAAAACTGTTTTTT
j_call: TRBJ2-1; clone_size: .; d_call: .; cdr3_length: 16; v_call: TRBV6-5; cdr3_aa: CASSYSTVGLYNEQFF; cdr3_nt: TGTGCCAGCAGTTACTCGACCGTGGGGCTTTACAATGAGCAGTTCTTC
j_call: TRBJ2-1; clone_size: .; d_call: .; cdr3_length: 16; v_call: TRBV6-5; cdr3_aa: CASSYSVGSSYNEQFF; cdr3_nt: TGTGCCAGCAGTTACTCGGTCGGGAGCTCCTACAATGAGCAGTTCTTC
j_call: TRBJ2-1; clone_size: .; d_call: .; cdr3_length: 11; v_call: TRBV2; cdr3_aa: CASSEYNEQFF; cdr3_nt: TGTGCCAGCAGTGAATACAATGAGCAGTTCTTC
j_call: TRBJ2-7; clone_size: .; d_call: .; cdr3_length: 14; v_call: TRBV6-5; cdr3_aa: CASSYGGKAYEQYF; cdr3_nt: TGTGCCAGCAGTTACGGGGGAAAAGCCTACGAGCAGTACTTC
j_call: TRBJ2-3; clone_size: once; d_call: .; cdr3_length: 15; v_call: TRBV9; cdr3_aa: CASSVSGPSTDTQYF; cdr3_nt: TGTGCCAGCAGCGTTTCCGGGCCGAGCACAGATACGCAGTATTTT
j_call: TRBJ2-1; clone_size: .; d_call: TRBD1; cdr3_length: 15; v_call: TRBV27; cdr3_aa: CASSLSSGGSNEQFF; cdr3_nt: TGTGCCAGCAGTTTATCGTCAGGGGGAAGTAATGAGCAGTTCTTC
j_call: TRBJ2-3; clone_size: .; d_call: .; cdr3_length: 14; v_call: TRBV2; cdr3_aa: CASTPRTRVDTQYF; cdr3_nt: TGTGCCAGCACCCCTCGGACTCGGGTAGATACGCAGTATTTT
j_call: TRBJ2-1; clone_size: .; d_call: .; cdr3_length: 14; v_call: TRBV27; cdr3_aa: CASSSGISYNEQFF; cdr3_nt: TGTGCCAGCAGTTCAGGGATCTCCTACAATGAGCAGTTCTTC
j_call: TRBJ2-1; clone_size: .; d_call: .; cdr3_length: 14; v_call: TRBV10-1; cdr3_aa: CASSESGVSDEQFF; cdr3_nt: TGCGCCAGCAGTGAATCGGGAGTTTCCGATGAGCAGTTCTTC
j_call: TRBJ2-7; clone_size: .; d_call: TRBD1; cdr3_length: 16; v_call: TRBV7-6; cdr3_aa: CASSLHRGDRGDEQYF; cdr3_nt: TGTGCCAGCAGCTTACACCGGGGGGACAGGGGGGACGAGCAGTACTTC
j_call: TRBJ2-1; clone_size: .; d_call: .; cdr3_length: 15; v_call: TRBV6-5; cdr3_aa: CASTASATGYNEQFF; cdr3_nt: TGTGCCAGCACTGCGAGCGCGACCGGTTACAATGAGCAGTTCTTC
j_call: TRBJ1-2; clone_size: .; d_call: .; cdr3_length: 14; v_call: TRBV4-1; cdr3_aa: CASSQVGQFDGYTF; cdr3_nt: TGCGCCAGCAGCCAAGTCGGGCAGTTCGATGGCTACACCTTC
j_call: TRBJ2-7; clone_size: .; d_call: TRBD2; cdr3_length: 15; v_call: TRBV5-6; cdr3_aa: CASSWGLAGDGEQYF; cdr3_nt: TGTGCCAGCAGCTGGGGACTAGCGGGGGATGGAGAGCAGTACTTC
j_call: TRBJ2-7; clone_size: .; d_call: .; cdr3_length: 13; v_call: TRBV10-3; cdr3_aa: CAISDGGPYEQYF; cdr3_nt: TGTGCCATCAGTGATGGGGGCCCCTACGAGCAGTACTTC
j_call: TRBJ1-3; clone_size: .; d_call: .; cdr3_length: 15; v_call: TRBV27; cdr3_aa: CASSLSSGFGNTIYF; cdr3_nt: TGTGCCAGCAGTTTAAGCTCAGGGTTTGGAAACACCATATATTTT
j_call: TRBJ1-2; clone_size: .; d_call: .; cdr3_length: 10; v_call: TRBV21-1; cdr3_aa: CASSRGGYTF; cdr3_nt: TGTGCCAGCAGCAGGGGCGGCTACACCTTC
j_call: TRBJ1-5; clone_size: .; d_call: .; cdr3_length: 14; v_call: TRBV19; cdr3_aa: CASSIFGNEQPQHF; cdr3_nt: TGTGCCAGTAGTATCTTTGGTAATGAGCAGCCCCAGCATTTT
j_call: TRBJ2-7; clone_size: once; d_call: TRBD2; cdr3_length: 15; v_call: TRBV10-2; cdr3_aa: CASSESLAGVYEQYF; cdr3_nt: TGCGCCAGCAGTGAGTCACTAGCGGGGGTCTACGAGCAGTACTTC
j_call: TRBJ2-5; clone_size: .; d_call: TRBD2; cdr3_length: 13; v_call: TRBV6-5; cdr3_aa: CASSYGLEETQYF; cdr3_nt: TGTGCCAGCAGTTACGGACTAGAAGAGACCCAGTACTTC
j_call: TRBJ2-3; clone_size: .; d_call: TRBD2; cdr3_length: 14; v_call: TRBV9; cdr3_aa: CASSASGGTDTQYF; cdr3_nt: TGTGCCAGCAGCGCTAGCGGGGGGACAGATACGCAGTATTTT
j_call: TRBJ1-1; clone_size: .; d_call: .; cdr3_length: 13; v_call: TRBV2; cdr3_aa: CASTTGSRTEAFF; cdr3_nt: TGTGCCAGCACTACAGGGTCGAGAACTGAAGCTTTCTTT
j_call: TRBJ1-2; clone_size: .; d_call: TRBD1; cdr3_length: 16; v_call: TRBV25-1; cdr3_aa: CASSGMTGGESYGYTF; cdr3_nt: TGTGCCAGCAGTGGAATGACAGGGGGCGAGTCCTATGGCTACACCTTC
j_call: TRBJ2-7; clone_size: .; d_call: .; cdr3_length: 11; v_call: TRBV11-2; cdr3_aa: CASSLTYEQYF; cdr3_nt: TGTGCCAGCAGCTTAACCTACGAGCAGTACTTC
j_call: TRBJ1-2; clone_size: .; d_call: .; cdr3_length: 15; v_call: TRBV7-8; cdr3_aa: CASSLRSDLYYGYTF; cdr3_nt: TGTGCCAGCAGCTTAAGGTCAGACCTATACTATGGCTACACCTTC
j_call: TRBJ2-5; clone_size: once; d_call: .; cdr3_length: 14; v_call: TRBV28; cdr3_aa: CASSPRRYLETQYF; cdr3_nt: TGTGCCAGCAGTCCACGGCGCTATCTGGAGACCCAGTACTTC
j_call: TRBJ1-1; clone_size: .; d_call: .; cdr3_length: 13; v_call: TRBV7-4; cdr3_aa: CASSLARNTEAFF; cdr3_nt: TGTGCCAGCAGCTTAGCTAGGAACACTGAAGCTTTCTTT
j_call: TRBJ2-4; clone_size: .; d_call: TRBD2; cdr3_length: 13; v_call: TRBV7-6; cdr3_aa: CASSLTSGRVQYF; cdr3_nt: TGTGCCAGCAGCTTGACTAGCGGGAGGGTTCAGTACTTC
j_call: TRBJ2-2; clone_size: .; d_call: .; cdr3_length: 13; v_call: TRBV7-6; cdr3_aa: CASSSANTGELFF; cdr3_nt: TGTGCCAGCAGCTCAGCGAACACCGGGGAGCTGTTTTTT
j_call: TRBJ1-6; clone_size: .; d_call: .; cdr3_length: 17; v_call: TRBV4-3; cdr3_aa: CASSQDERLSYNSPLHF; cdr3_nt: TGCGCCAGCAGCCAAGATGAACGGCTCTCCTATAATTCACCCCTCCACTTT
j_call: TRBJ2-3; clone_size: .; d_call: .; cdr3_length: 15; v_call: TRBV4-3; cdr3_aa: CASSQAARGAYTQYF; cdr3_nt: TGCGCCAGCAGCCAAGCAGCCAGGGGGGCATATACGCAGTATTTT
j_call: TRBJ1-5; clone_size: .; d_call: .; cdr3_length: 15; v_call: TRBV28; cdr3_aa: CASSLLVTGYQPQHF; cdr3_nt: TGTGCCAGCAGTTTATTGGTGACCGGTTATCAGCCCCAGCATTTT
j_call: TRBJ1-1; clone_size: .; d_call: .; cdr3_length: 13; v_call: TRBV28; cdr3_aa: CASSFLGGPEAFF; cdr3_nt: TGTGCCAGCAGTTTCCTGGGGGGGCCTGAAGCTTTCTTT
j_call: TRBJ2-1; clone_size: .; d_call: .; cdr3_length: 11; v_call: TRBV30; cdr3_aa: CAWASGTGLFF; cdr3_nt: .
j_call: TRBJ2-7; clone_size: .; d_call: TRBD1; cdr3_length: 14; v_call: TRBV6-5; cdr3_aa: CASSWGQGRYEQYF; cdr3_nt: TGTGCCAGCAGTTGGGGACAGGGGAGGTACGAGCAGTACTTC
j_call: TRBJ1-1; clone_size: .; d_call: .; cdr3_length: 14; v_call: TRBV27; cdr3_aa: CASSLSLGGTEAFF; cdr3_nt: TGTGCCAGCAGTTTATCTCTGGGGGGAACTGAAGCTTTCTTT
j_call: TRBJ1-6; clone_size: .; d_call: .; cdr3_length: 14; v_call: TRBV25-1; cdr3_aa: CASSDSGFYSPLHF; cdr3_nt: TGTGCCAGCAGTGATTCTGGGTTTTATTCACCCCTCCACTTT
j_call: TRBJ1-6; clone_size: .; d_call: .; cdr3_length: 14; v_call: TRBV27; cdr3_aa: CASSLRLGNSPLHF; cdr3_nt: TGTGCCAGCAGTTTAAGACTTGGTAATTCACCCCTCCACTTT
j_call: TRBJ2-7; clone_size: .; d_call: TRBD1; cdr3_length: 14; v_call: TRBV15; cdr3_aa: CATASSQGAYEQYF; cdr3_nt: TGTGCCACCGCGTCATCTCAGGGGGCGTACGAGCAGTACTTC
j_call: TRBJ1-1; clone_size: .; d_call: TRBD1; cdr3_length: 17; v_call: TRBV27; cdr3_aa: CASSSPGQGALNTEAFF; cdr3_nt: TGTGCCAGCAGTTCACCGGGACAGGGGGCTCTGAACACTGAAGCTTTCTTT
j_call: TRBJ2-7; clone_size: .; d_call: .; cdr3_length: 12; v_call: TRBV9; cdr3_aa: CASSGQGYEQYF; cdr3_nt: TGTGCCAGCAGCGGTCAGGGTTACGAGCAGTACTTC
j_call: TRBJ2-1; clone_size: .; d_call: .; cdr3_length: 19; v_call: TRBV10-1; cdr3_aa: CASSDGNGNSGFSYNEQFF; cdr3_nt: TGCGCCAGCAGTGACGGGAACGGAAATAGCGGTTTCTCTTACAATGAGCAGTTCTTC
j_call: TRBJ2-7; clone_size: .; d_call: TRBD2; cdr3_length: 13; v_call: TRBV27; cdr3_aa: CASSLGLAGEQYF; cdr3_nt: TGTGCCAGCAGTTTGGGACTAGCGGGGGAGCAGTACTTC
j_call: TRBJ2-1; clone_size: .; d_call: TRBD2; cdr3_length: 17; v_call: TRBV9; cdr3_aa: CASSVGGGKPNYNEQFF; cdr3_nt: TGTGCCAGCAGCGTCGGCGGGGGAAAACCGAACTACAATGAGCAGTTCTTC
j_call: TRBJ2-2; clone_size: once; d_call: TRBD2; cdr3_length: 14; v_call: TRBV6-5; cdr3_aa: CANSYSAGGGELFF; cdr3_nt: TGTGCCAACAGTTACTCAGCGGGAGGCGGGGAGCTGTTTTTT
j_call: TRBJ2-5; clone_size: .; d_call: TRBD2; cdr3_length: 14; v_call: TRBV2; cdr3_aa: CASRLAGVGETQYF; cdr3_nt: TGTGCCAGCAGACTAGCGGGAGTTGGAGAGACCCAGTACTTC
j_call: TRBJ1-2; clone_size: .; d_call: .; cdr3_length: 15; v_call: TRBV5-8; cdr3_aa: CASSLVGLSNYGYTF; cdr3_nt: TGTGCCAGCAGCTTGGTGGGGCTTTCTAACTATGGCTACACCTTC
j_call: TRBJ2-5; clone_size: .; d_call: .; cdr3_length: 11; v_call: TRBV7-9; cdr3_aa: CASSRLETQYF; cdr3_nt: TGTGCCAGCAGCCGCTTGGAGACCCAGTACTTC
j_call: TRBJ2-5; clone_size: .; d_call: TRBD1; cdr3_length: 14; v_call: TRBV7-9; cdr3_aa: CASSHPGGTETQYF; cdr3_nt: TGTGCCAGCAGCCATCCAGGGGGCACGGAGACCCAGTACTTC
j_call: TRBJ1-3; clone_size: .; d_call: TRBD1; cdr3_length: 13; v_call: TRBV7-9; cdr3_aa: CASSPRQGNTIYF; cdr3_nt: TGTGCCAGCAGCCCCAGACAGGGGAATACCATATATTTT
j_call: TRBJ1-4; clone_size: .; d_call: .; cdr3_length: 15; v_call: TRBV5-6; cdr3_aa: CASSLGYPLDEKLFF; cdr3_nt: TGTGCCAGCAGCTTGGGGTACCCCTTGGATGAAAAACTGTTTTTT
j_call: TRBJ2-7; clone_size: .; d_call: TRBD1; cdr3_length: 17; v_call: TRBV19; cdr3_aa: CASSTLDRAEGVGEQYF; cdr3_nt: TGTGCCAGTAGTACCCTCGACAGGGCTGAGGGGGTAGGCGAGCAGTACTTC